The source of this T cell receptor (beta chain) is a study of control samples from healthy donors and cancer patients. Sequenced by immunoSEQ multiplex PCR; TCRdb stores in-frame clones only, minus some. The sample shows tens of thousands of clones, 70% to 90% of them seen only once. The TCR originated in a woman aged 50 to 60 with head and neck cancer. The sequenced material came from PBMCs.

This CDR3 reads CASSSGGTSYEQYF. The CDR3 nucleotides read TGTGCCAGCAGTAGCGGGGGGACCTCCTACGAGCAGTACTTC. V is TRBV2 and J is TRBJ2-7; 9 bases agree with TRBD2. Per germline, CDR1 SNHLY and CDR2 FYNNEI. The CDR3 runs 14 residues. Trimming took 5 bases from V and 0 from J; bases not matched to a gene: 2.